These T cell receptor beta chains were read from a single sample in a study of T-cell reconstitution after alpha-beta-depleted transplantation in children. TCRdb fed the PCR reads into MiXCR, producing one record per CDR3 protein. The sample includes 200,000 to 250,000 distinct CDR3 sequences, around 9.5% seen only once; the top ten take around 6.2%. Specimen: PBMCs from the stem cell graft donor, collected from the stem cell graft. The source is a human donor who donated a stem cell graft to a child with acute lymphoblastic leukemia. Each CDR3 is given without its conserved first and last residue.

>13|TRBJ1-1|TRBV3-1
ASSQNRAGNTEAF
>13|TRBJ2-3|TRBV7-2
ASTLLAGATDTQY
>13|TRBJ1-2|TRBV3-1
ASSPGGLGNYGYT
>14|TRBJ1-1|TRBV12-3/TRBV12-4
ASSFSLSGGTTEAF
>13|TRBJ2-7|TRBV27
ASSFRGLWSYEQY
>14|TRBJ2-3|TRBV5-6
ASSSPLEAVGDTQY
>13|TRBJ1-5|TRBV12-3/TRBV12-4
ASSRDRASNQPQH
>14|TRBJ1-1|TRBV6-2/TRBV6-3
ASSYPTRRTHTEAF
>14|TRBJ2-7|TRBV6-1
ASRPGRNPRAYEQY
>13|TRBJ2-1|TRBV6-2/TRBV6-3
ASSSSPLAGNEQF
>11|TRBJ2-3|TRBV7-8
ASSPWLADTQY
>15|TRBJ2-3|TRBV3-1
ASSLFPGVGFTDTQY
>12|TRBJ1-2|TRBV5-1
ASSDSGTGYGYT
>12|TRBJ2-2|TRBV4-3
ASSRDGRTGELF
>10|TRBJ2-3|TRBV20-1
SCGRGTDTQY
>13|TRBJ2-7|TRBV10-2
ASSELNRGRYEQY
>14|TRBJ1-5|TRBV10-3
AISAVVGNSNQPQH
>11|TRBJ1-2|TRBV20-1
SATTVGAGGYT